The source of this T cell receptor beta chain is a study of cytomegalovirus exposure and HLA in healthy donors. In regard to this clone: No antigen is known for it.

General study findings and limits: TCR beta V segments were, for the most part, productive about 87% or about 30% of the time in an earlier analysis.

PCR involved 60 Vbeta and 13 Jbeta primers. Here immunoSEQ multiplex PCR was the method, and the copy in TCRdb shows in-frame clones only, minus some. Seen here are about 110,000 clones, around 80% observed once, and the top ten hold about 7.5%. Germline values: CDR1 SGHTA, CDR2 FQGNSA. This CDR3 comprises 18 residues. V dropped 1 base and J dropped 3 bases, with 18 bases sitting between them. The chain uses TRBV7-2 and TRBJ2-2; perhaps TRBD1 as D (5 bases). The sequence came from a man aged 40-50 years in good health and CMV-seropositive. The specimen was PBMCs. The CDR3 spells CASSLGAGRPRDTGELFF. CDR3 sequence (DNA): TGTGCCAGCAGCTTAGGCGCAGGACGGCCCAGGGACACCGGGGAGCTGTTTTTT.